This entry is about one T cell receptor (beta chain). When the RNA was reverse transcribed, random hexamers were used with an input of about 0.5 to 1 ug. With immunoSEQ multiplex PCR, TCR beta CDR3 was amplified across 54 Vbeta and 13 Jbeta. TCRdb reanalysed the immunoSEQ multiplex PCR reads using MiXCR and keeps one entry per CDR3 protein. The sample lists about 190,000 distinct CDR3 sequences, around 93% occurring once. The data stem from a study of CD8 T cells in Susac syndrome. Study context: At the time of blood draw, patients with Susac syndrome were therapy-naive, receiving corticosteroids, or receiving intravenous immunoglobulin alone.

Sequencing of TCR beta was performed on blood CD8+ T cells and on blood CD4+ T cells. Negative isolation yielded the CD8+ and CD4+ T cells, while FACS enriched the TEMRA cells. From germline, CDR1 is DFQATT and CDR2 SNEGSKA (reference sequence). The CDR3 totals 15 residues. Trimming at V came to 3 bases and at J to 4 bases, leaving 5 bases not matched to a gene. The V call is TRBV20-1, the J call TRBJ2-1; 11 nucleotides align to TRBD2. The specimen was CD8+ T cells from PBMCs. This receptor was taken from a human donor with Susac syndrome. CDR3 DNA sequence: TGCAGTGCTAGCCCGGGACTAGCGGTTTACAATGAGCAGTTCTTC. This encodes CSASPGLAVYNEQFF.